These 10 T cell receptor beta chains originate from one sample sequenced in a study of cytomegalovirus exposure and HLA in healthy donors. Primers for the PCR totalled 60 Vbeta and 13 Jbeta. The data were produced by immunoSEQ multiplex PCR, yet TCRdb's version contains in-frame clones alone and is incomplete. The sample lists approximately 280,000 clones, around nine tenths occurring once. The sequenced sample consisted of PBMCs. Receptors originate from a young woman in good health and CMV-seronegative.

The CDR3 spells CASSSEVALNTGELFF. CDR3 DNA: TGTGCCAGCAGCTCGGAGGTAGCGCTGAACACCGGGGAGCTGTTTTTT. The chain is built from TRBV7-6 and TRBJ2-2, with D perhaps TRBD2 (5 bases). Trimming removed 4 bases from V and 1 base from J, with 13 bases in between. CDR3 size: 16 residues. CDR1 is SGHVS, CDR2 FNYEAQ, per germline. The full variable domain, in which reference TRBV7-6 and TRBJ2-2 provide the parts outside the CDR3, is GAGVSQSPRYKVTKRGQDVALRCDPISGHVSLYWYRQALGQGPEFLTYFNYEAQQDKSGLPNDRFSAERPEGSISTLTIQRTEQRDSAMYRCASSSEVALNTGELFFGEGSRLTVL.

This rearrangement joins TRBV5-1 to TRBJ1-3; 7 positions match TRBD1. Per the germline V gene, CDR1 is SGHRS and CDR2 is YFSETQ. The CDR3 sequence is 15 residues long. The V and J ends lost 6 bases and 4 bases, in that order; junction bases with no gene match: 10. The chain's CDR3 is CASNEQGSEGNTIYF. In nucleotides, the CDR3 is TGCGCCAGCAATGAACAGGGGTCAGAAGGAAACACCATATATTTT.

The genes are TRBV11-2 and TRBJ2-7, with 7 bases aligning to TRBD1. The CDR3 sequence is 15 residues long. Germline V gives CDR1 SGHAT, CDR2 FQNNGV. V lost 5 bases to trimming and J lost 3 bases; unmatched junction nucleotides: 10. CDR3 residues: CASSRNRDRDYEQYF. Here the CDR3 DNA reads TGTGCCAGCAGCCGCAACCGGGACAGAGACTACGAGCAGTACTTC.

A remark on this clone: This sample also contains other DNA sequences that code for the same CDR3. The chain's CDR3 is CASSVGQGVYGYTF. CDR3 nucleotide sequence: TGTGCCAGCAGCGTAGGGCAGGGGGTCTATGGCTACACCTTC. V usage is TRBV9 and J usage is TRBJ1-2; 7 nucleotides agree with TRBD1. Germline loops: CDR1 SGDLS, CDR2 YYNGEE. Trimming took 0 bases from V and 4 from J; bases not matched to a gene: 3. The length of the CDR3 is 14 residues.

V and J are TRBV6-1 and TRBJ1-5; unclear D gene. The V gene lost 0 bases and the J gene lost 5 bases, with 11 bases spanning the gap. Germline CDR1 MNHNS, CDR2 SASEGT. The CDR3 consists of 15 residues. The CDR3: CASSEATRTYQPQHF. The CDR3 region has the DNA TGTGCCAGCAGTGAAGCGACTCGTACCTATCAGCCCCAGCATTTT.

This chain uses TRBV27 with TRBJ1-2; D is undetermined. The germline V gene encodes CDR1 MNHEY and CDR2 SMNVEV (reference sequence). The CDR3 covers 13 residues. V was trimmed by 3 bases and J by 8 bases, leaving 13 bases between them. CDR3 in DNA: TGTGCCAGCAGTTTGTCTCCGTCGAGGGGCTACACCTTC. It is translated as CASSLSPSRGYTF.

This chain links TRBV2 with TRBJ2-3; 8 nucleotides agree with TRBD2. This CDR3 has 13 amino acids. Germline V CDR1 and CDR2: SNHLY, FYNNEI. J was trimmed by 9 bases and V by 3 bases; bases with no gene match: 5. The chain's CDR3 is CASSDLAGGTQYF. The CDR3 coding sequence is TGTGCCAGCAGTGACCTAGCGGGTGGGACGCAGTATTTT.

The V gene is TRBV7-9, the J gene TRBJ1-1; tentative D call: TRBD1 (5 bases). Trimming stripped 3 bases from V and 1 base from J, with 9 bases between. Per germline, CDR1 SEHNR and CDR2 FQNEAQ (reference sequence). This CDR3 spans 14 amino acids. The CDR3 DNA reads TGTGCCAGCAGCTTTAGACAGCCGAACACTGAAGCTTTCTTT. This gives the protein CASSFRQPNTEAFF. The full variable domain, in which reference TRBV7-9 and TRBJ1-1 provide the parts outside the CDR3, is DTGVSQNPRHKITKRGQNVTFRCDPISEHNRLYWYRQTLGQGPEFLTYFQNEAQLEKSRLLSDRFSAERPKGSFSTLEIQRTEQGDSAMYLCASSFRQPNTEAFFGQGTRLTVV.

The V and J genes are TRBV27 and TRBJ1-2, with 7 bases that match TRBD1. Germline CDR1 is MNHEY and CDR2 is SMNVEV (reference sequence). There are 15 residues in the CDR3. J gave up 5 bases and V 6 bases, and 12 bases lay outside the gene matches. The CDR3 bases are TGTGCCAGCAGCCTGGACAGGCAGAAAGGGTATGGCTACACCTTC. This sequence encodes CASSLDRQKGYGYTF.

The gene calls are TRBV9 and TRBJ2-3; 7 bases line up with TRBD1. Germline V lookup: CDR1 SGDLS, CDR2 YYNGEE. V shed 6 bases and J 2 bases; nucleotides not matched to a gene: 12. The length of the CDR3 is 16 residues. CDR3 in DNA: TGTGCCAGCACCCAGGGGGAAGGACACCCCACAGATACGCAGTATTTT. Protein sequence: CASTQGEGHPTDTQYF.